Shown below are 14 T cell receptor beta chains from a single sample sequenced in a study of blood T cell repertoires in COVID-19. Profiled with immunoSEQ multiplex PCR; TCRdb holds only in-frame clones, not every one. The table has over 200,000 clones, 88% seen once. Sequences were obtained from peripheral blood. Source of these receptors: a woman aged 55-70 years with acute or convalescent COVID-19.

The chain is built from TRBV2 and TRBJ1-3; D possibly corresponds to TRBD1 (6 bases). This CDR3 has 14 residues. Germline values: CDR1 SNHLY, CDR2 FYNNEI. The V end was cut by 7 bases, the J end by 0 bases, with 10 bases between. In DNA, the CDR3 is TGTGCCAGCACTTGGACAGCCTCTGGAAACACCATATATTTT. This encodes CASTWTASGNTIYF.

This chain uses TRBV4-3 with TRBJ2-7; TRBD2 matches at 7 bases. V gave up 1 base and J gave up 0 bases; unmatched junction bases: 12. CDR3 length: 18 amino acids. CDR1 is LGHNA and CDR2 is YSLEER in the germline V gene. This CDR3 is CASSQVSLWGDYSYEQYF. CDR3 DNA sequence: TGCGCCAGCAGCCAAGTCTCCCTCTGGGGGGACTACTCCTACGAGCAGTACTTC.

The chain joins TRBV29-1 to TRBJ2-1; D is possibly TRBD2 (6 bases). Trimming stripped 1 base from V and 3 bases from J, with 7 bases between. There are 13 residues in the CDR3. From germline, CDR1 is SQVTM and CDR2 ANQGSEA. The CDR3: CSVEGRVYNEQFF. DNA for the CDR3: TGCAGCGTTGAAGGGAGGGTCTACAATGAGCAGTTCTTC.

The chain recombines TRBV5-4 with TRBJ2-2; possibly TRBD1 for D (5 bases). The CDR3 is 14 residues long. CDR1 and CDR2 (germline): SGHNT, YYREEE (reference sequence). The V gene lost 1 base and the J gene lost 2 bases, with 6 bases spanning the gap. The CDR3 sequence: CASSLTGNTGELFF. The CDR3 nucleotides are TGTGCCAGCAGCTTGACAGGAAACACCGGGGAGCTGTTTTTT. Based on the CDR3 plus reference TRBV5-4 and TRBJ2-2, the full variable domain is ETGVTQSPTHLIKTRGQQVTLRCSSQSGHNTVSWYQQALGQGPQFIFQYYREEENGRGNFPPRFSGLQFPNYSSELNVNALELDDSALYLCASSLTGNTGELFFGEGSRLTVL.

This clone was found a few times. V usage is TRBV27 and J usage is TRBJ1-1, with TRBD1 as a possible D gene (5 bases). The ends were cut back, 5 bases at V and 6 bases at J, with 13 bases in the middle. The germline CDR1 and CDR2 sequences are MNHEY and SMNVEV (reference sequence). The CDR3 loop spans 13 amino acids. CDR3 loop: CASSRPGGAEAFF. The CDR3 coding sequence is TGTGCCAGCAGTCGCCCGGGGGGGGCTGAAGCTTTCTTT.

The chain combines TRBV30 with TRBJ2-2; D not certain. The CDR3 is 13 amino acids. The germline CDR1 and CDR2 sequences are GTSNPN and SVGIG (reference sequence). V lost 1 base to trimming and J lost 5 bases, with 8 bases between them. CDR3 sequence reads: CAWSEQATGELFF. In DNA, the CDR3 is TGTGCCTGGAGTGAGCAGGCGACCGGGGAGCTGTTTTTT.

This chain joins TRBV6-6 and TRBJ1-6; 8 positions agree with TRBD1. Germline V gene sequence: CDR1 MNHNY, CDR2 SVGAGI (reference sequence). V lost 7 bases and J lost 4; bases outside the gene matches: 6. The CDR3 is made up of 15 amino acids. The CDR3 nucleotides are TGTGCCAGCAACCCGGACAGGGAATATAATTCACCCCTCCACTTT. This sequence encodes CASNPDREYNSPLHF.

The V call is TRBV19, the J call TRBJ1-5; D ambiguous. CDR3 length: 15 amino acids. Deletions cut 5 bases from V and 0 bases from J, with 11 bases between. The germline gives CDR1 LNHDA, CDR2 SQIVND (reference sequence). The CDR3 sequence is CASSWAEGSNQPQHF. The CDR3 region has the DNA TGTGCCAGTAGTTGGGCAGAGGGTAGCAATCAGCCCCAGCATTTT.

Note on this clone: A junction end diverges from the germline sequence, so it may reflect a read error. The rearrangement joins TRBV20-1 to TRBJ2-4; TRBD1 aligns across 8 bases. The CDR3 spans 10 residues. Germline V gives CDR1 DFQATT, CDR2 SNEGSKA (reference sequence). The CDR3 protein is CSAVRDRPFF. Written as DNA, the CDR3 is TGCAGTGCCGTCCGGGACAGGCCCTTCTTC.

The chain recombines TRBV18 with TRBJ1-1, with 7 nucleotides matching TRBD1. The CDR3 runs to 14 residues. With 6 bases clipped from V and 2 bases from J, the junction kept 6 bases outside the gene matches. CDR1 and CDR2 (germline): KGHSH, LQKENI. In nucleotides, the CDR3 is TGTGCCAGCTCCCTCACAGGGGATAACACTGAAGCTTTCTTT. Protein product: CASSLTGDNTEAFF. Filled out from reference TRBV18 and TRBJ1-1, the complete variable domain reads NAGVMQNPRHLVRRRGQEARLRCSPMKGHSHVYWYRQLPEEGLKFMVYLQKENIIDESGMPKERFSAEFPKEGPSILRIQQVVRGDSAAYFCASSLTGDNTEAFFGQGTRLTVV.

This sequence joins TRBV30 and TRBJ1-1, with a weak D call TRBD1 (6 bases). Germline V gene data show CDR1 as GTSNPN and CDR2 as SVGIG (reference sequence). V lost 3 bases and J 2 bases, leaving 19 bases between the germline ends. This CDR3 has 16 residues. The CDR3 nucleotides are TGTGCCTGGAGACCCCGGACAGCGGCTCTCAACACTGAAGCTTTCTTT. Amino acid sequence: CAWRPRTAALNTEAFF. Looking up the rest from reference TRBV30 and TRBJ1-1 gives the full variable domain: SQTIHQWPATLVQPVGSPLSLECTVEGTSNPNLYWYRQAAGRGLQLLFYSVGIGQISSEVPQNLSASRPQDRQFILSSKKLLLSDSGFYLCAWRPRTAALNTEAFFGQGTRLTVV.

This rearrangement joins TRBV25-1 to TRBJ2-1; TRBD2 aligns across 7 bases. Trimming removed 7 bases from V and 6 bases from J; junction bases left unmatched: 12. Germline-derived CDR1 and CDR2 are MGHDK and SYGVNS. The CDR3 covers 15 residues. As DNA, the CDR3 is TGTGCCAGCACCCCGGGCGGGAGAGGGAGCAATGAGCAGTTCTTC. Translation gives CASTPGGRGSNEQFF.

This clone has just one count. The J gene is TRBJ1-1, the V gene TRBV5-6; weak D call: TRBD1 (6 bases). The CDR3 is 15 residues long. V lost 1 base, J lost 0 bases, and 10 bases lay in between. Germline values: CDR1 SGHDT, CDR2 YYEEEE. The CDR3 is CASSLFGGLNTEAFF. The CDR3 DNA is TGTGCCAGCAGCTTGTTCGGGGGGCTGAACACTGAAGCTTTCTTT.

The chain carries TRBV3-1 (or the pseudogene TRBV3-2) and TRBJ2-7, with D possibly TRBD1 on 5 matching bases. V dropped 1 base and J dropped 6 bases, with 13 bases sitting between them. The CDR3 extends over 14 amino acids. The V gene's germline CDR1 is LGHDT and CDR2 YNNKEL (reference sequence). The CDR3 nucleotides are TGTGCCAGCAGCCAAGGTATGCGGCAGGGCGAGCAGTACTTC. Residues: CASSQGMRQGEQYF.